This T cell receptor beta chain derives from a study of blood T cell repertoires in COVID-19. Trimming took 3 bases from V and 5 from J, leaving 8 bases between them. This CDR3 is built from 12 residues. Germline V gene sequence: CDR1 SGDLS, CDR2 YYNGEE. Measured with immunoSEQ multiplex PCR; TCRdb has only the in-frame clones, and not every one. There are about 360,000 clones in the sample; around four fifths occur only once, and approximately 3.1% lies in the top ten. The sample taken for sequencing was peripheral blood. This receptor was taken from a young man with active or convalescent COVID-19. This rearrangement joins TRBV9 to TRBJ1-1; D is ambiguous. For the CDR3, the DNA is TGTGCCAGCAGCGGACACTCTACTGAAGCTTTCTTT. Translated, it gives CASSGHSTEAFF.